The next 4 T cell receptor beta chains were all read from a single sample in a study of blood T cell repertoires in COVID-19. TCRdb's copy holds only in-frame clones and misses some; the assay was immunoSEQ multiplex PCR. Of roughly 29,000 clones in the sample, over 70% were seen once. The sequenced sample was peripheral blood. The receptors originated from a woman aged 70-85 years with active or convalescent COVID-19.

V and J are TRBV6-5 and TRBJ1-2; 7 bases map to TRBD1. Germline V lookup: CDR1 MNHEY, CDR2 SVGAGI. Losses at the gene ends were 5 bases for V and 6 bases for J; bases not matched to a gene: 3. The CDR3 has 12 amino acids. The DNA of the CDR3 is TGTGCCAGCAGTCGACAGGGAAATGGCTACACCTTC. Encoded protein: CASSRQGNGYTF.

The CDR3 reads CASRTRYETQYF. For the CDR3, the DNA is TGTGCCAGCAGAACCCGCTATGAGACCCAGTACTTC. This chain connects TRBV28 to TRBJ2-5; D not resolved. V gave up 6 bases and J gave up 5 bases, with 10 bases separating them. The length of the CDR3 is 12 residues. CDR1 is MDHEN, CDR2 SYDVKM, per germline.

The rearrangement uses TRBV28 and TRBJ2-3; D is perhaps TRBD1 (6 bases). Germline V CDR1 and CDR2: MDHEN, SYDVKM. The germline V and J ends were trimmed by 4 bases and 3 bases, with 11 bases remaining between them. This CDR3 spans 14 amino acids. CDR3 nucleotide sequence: TGTGCCAGCAGTTGGGCAGGGGTTACAGATACGCAGTATTTT. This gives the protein CASSWAGVTDTQYF.

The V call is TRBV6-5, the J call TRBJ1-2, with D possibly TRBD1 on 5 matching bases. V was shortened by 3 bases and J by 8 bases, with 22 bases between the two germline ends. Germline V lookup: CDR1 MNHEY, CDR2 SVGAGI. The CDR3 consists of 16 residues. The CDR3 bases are TGTGCCAGCAGTTATGGGACCGGGCCGTTGGGAGGGGGCTACACCTTC. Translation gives CASSYGTGPLGGGYTF.